One sample yielded the 18 T cell receptor beta chains listed below, sequenced in a study of a mutant IDH1 vaccine in newly diagnosed glioma. Their target antigens are unknown. The protocol was immunoSEQ multiplex PCR, while the TCRdb copy is restricted to in-frame clones and leaves out a portion. The table has 95,000 to 120,000 clones, roughly 90% seen once. Time point of the sample: week 11, during vaccination. Vaccination comprised doses that each held 300 ug of mutant IDH1 20-mer peptide, plus topical imiquimod. This specimen was PBMCs, taken from a glioma patient whose treatment included an IDH1 peptide vaccine. Receptors were obtained from a woman aged 50 to 65 with glioma.

The chain carries TRBV9 and TRBJ2-7; no firm D call. V lost 7 bases and J lost 5, with 10 bases in between. The CDR3 covers 11 residues. The germline V gene has CDR1 SGDLS and CDR2 YYNGEE. For the CDR3, the DNA is TGTGCCAGCGGCTCTAGGAACGAGCAGTACTTC. It codes for CASGSRNEQYF. Variable domain in full (rest from reference TRBV9 and TRBJ2-7): DSGVTQTPKHLITATGQRVTLRCSPRSGDLSVYWYQQSLDQGLQFLIQYYNGEERAKGNILERFSAQQFPDLHSELNLSSLELGDSALYFCASGSRNEQYFGPGTRLTVT.

V gene TRBV11-2 combines with J gene TRBJ1-5; D unresolved. Germline values: CDR1 SGHAT, CDR2 FQNNGV. Trimming shortened V by 5 bases and J by 11 bases, and 16 bases separated the two germline ends. This CDR3 comprises 13 residues. This CDR3 is CASSPGRGTAQHF. The CDR3 coding sequence is TGTGCCAGCAGCCCAGGACGGGGAACGGCCCAGCATTTT.

The rearrangement links TRBV27 to TRBJ2-7; 10 positions match TRBD1. V shed 3 bases and J 6 bases; nucleotides not matched to a gene: 2. The V gene's germline CDR1 is MNHEY and CDR2 SMNVEV (reference sequence). The CDR3 contains 13 residues. The CDR3 here is CASSFGTGAEQYF. The CDR3 nucleotides are TGTGCCAGCAGTTTCGGGACAGGGGCCGAGCAGTACTTC.

This clone was observed a single time. The rearrangement uses TRBV19 and TRBJ1-5; D gene uncertain. Trimming cost V 5 bases and J 3 bases, with 5 bases left between them. There are 12 residues in the CDR3. Germline-derived CDR1 and CDR2 are LNHDA and SQIVND (reference sequence). CDR3 sequence (DNA): TGTGCCAGTAGTCTACTCAATCAGCCCCAGCATTTT. It is translated as CASSLLNQPQHF.

V and J are TRBV5-1 and TRBJ1-6; 7 nucleotides line up with TRBD1. This CDR3 has 12 residues. V lost 2 bases and J lost 10; bases outside the gene matches: 0. Per the germline V gene, CDR1 is SGHRS and CDR2 is YFSETQ. CDR3 amino acids: CASSLQGSPLHF. In DNA form, the CDR3 reads TGCGCCAGCAGCTTACAGGGGTCACCCCTCCACTTT.

This chain joins TRBV23-1 and TRBJ1-1; TRBD1 matches 9 bases. TRBV23-1 is an open reading frame whose function is uncertain. There are 14 residues in the CDR3. With 6 bases clipped from V and 5 bases from J, the junction kept 7 bases outside the gene matches. The CDR3, as DNA: TGCGCCAGCAGCCAACAGGGGGCAGTTACTGAAGCTTTCTTT. Protein sequence: CASSQQGAVTEAFF.

CDR3 sequence: CASSQPLTGAVEQYF. The CDR3 DNA sequence: TGTGCCAGCAGCCAACCGCTGACAGGGGCGGTCGAGCAGTACTTC. J is TRBJ2-7 and V is TRBV7-2; 8 nucleotides match TRBD1. Trimming took 5 bases from V and 6 from J; bases not matched to a gene: 12. Germline V CDR1 and CDR2: SGHTA, FQGNSA. The CDR3 is made up of 15 amino acids.

CDR3 sequence: CASSLGLPPGEQYF. The DNA for the CDR3 is TGTGCCAGCAGTTTAGGGCTCCCCCCTGGCGAGCAGTACTTC. V is TRBV27 and J is TRBJ2-7, with unresolved D. This CDR3 is 14 amino acids long. The germline V gene has CDR1 MNHEY and CDR2 SMNVEV (reference sequence). V lost 2 bases and J lost 6, with 14 bases in between.

This rearrangement joins TRBV7-9 to TRBJ2-5, with TRBD2 matching over 9 bases. The V segment lost 4 bases and the J segment 4 bases; nucleotides outside the gene matches: 7. The CDR3 contains 15 residues. CDR1 and CDR2 from the germline V gene are SEHNR and FQNEAQ (reference sequence). In nucleotides, the CDR3 is TGTGCCAGCAGCTCCCGGGCTAGCGGGATAGAGACCCAGTACTTC. Encoded protein: CASSSRASGIETQYF.

The V call is TRBV5-1, the J call TRBJ1-6, with TRBD1 matching over 8 bases. This CDR3 contains 15 residues. The germline CDR1 and CDR2 sequences are SGHRS and YFSETQ. The V gene end was trimmed by 0 bases and the J gene end by 7 bases; junction bases not matched to a gene: 3. The DNA for the CDR3 is TGCGCCAGCAGCTTGGCCGGGGACAGGAATTCACCCCTCCACTTT. This gives the protein CASSLAGDRNSPLHF.

The rearrangement joins TRBV13 to TRBJ1-2; 8 bases agree with TRBD1. This CDR3 contains 16 residues. V trimming: 1 base; J trimming: 4 bases; junction bases outside the gene matches: 8. Germline-derived CDR1 and CDR2 are PRHDT and FYEKMQ (reference sequence). CDR3 sequence (DNA): TGTGCCAGCAGCTTAGCTAGACAGGGGTTAGCCTATGGCTACACCTTC. Its translation is CASSLARQGLAYGYTF.

The rearrangement uses TRBV28 and TRBJ1-4, with 7 positions matching TRBD1. Trimming took 0 bases from V and 4 from J; bases not matched to a gene: 5. Germline CDR1 is MDHEN and CDR2 is SYDVKM. The CDR3 sequence is 16 residues long. The CDR3 DNA reads as TGTGCCAGCAGTTTATGGGGCCGGGACAGTAATGAAAAACTGTTTTTT. It is translated as CASSLWGRDSNEKLFF.

The J gene is TRBJ2-7, the V gene TRBV6-5, with 7 positions matching TRBD1. Germline V gene sequence: CDR1 MNHEY, CDR2 SVGAGI. V shed 6 bases, J shed 6 bases, and the junction held 14 bases outside the gene matches. CDR3 length equals 15 residues. CDR3 in amino acids: CASSQRQGVFREQYF. CDR3 nucleotide sequence: TGTGCCAGCAGCCAGAGACAGGGTGTGTTTCGCGAGCAGTACTTC.

This clone was found once. The germline gene is not matched at one end of the junction; a read error may be the cause. The chain recombines TRBV7-9 with TRBJ1-5; the D is unclear. CDR3 length: 12 amino acids. The germline V gene has CDR1 SEHNR and CDR2 FQNEAQ (reference sequence). The CDR3 nucleotides are TGTGCCAGCAGCTCAGGACCCTTCCCAACGGATTTT. This gives the protein CASSSGPFPTDF.

V usage is TRBV5-4 and J usage is TRBJ2-1; 8 positions agree with TRBD2. Germline loops: CDR1 SGHNT, CDR2 YYREEE (reference sequence). This CDR3 spans 15 amino acids. J gave up 8 bases and V 0 bases, and 7 bases lay outside the gene matches. The CDR3 here is CASSLGGRPGDEQFF. Written as DNA, the CDR3 is TGTGCCAGCAGCTTGGGCGGGAGGCCCGGGGATGAGCAGTTCTTC.

This chain uses TRBV28 with TRBJ1-1; TRBD1 is a possible D gene (5 bases). This CDR3 has 15 residues. V lost 3 bases, J lost 3 bases, and 14 bases lay in between. The germline V gene encodes CDR1 MDHEN and CDR2 SYDVKM. The CDR3 reads CASSLGGQGDTEAFF. The CDR3 DNA reads TGTGCCAGCAGTTTGGGCGGCCAGGGAGACACTGAAGCTTTCTTT. The full variable domain, with the rest looked up from reference TRBV28 and TRBJ1-1, is DVKVTQSSRYLVKRTGEKVFLECVQDMDHENMFWYRQDPGLGLRLIYFSYDVKMKEKGDIPEGYSVSREKKERFSLILESASTNQTSMYLCASSLGGQGDTEAFFGQGTRLTVV.

V gene TRBV7-3 combines with J gene TRBJ2-3; D is undetermined. Trimming took off 0 bases at V and 1 base at J, with 8 bases between the two ends. Germline V gene lookup returns CDR1 SGHTA and CDR2 FQGTGA. CDR3 length: 15 residues. Written as DNA, the CDR3 is TGTGCCAGCAGCTTAACCAACCTAGGCACAGATACGCAGTATTTT. It specifies CASSLTNLGTDTQYF.

The chain carries TRBV9 and TRBJ1-2; 10 bases map to TRBD1. CDR3 length: 14 residues. Germline-derived CDR1 and CDR2 are SGDLS and YYNGEE. Trimming took 2 bases from V and 5 from J; bases not matched to a gene: 3. CDR3 nucleotides: TGTGCCAGCAGCGTGGACAGGGGGACGTATGGCTACACCTTC. Translated, it gives CASSVDRGTYGYTF.